This T cell receptor (beta chain) was identified in a study of shared clonotypes between healthy human individuals. Study summary: The cohort had a couple of women and a few men, ages 18 to 49.

The donors were adults (healthy and HIV-negative) with no recent acute infections or vaccinations. In replicate PCRs of unsorted PBMC, about 0.3 ug DNA, around 30,000 T cell genomes, was used. Libraries were prepared by immunoSEQ multiplex PCR; TCRdb keeps only in-frame clonotypes and omits some of them. The repertoire includes 450,000 to 500,000 clones, more than 65% of them detected once, and roughly 13% sits in the top ten. Notes on this clone: Its antigen is unknown.

Germline CDR1 SGHVS, CDR2 FQNEAQ. V was pared by 2 bases and J by 0 bases, with 8 bases of the junction left unmatched. The CDR3 runs 17 residues. Study conclusions and caveats: Limited genetic and exposure-history diversity came from having few donors.

The receptor was isolated from a woman between 35 and 50 years old in good health. Some clones in this sample may be carry-over from other donors' samples. Sequenced input: PBMCs. This sequence joins TRBV7-8 and TRBJ2-3, with TRBD1 matching over 7 bases. CDR3 sequence: CASSLTQGLLSTDTQYF. CDR3 nucleotide sequence: TGTGCCAGCAGCTTAACACAGGGGCTTCTTAGCACAGATACGCAGTATTTT. The full variable domain, completed using reference TRBV7-8 and TRBJ2-3, is GAGVSQSPRYKVAKRGQDVALRCDPISGHVSLFWYQQALGQGPEFLTYFQNEAQLDKSGLPSDRFFAERPEGSVSTLKIQRTQQEDSAVYLCASSLTQGLLSTDTQYFGPGTRLTVL.